Each of the 30 T cell receptor beta chains below was sequenced from the same sample in a study of response to subunit inactivated influenza vaccine listed by TCRdb under 2018. The library was built by means of RT-PCR. The listed sequencing device is Illumina HiSeq 2500. TCRdb applied fastp at Q25 and MiXCR to the public reads, then kept only in-frame beta chains. All rows with the same CDR3 protein become a single entry with the most common DNA and genes. The sample table records under 950,000 distinct CDR3 sequences; approximately 21% of these occur just once. The top ten hold approximately 10% of the sample. The sequencing here drew on PBMCs from blood, taken around 5 days after vaccination. These receptor sequences come from a man between 45 and 60 years old who received an inactivated influenza vaccine. Donor details come from another sample of the same person, matched by shared clones.

The chain employs TRBV20-1 and TRBJ1-2, with D perhaps matching TRBD1 (5 bases). The CDR3 totals 14 residues. V dropped 0 bases and J dropped 4 bases, with 12 bases sitting between them. From germline, CDR1 is DFQATT and CDR2 SNEGSKA (reference sequence). The CDR3 spells CSARDWGSSYGYTF. CDR3 sequence (DNA): TGCAGTGCTAGAGACTGGGGGAGTAGCTATGGCTACACCTTC.

This clonotype was detected only a few times. The genes are TRBV29-1 and TRBJ1-4; 9 bases align to TRBD1. CDR3 length: 13 residues. Losses at the gene ends were 6 bases for V and 5 bases for J; bases not matched to a gene: 4. CDR1 SQVTM and CDR2 ANQGSEA come from the germline V gene. This CDR3 is CSVSGTGNEKLFF. CDR3 nucleotide sequence: TGCAGCGTCTCCGGGACAGGGAATGAAAAACTGTTTTTT.

This clonotype was counted only a few times. The junction departs from the called germline gene at one end, perhaps through a read error. The chain uses TRBV29-1 and TRBJ2-3, with D unclear. This CDR3 has 11 amino acids. Germline CDR1 SQVTM, CDR2 ANQGSEA. CDR3 sequence: CSGERPDTQYF. The CDR3 coding sequence is TGCAGCGGTGAACGTCCAGATACGCAGTATTTT.

This clonotype was seen a few times. The chain is built from TRBV20-1 and TRBJ2-5; no clear D. The V end was cut by 2 bases, the J end by 4 bases, with 14 bases between. There are 14 residues in the CDR3. Germline V gene lookup returns CDR1 DFQATT and CDR2 SNEGSKA (reference sequence). The chain's CDR3 is CSARPPVGVETQYF. The CDR3 nucleotides are TGCAGTGCTAGACCCCCGGTTGGGGTAGAGACCCAGTACTTC.

V usage is TRBV15 and J usage is TRBJ1-5, with D hard to call. V shed 3 bases and J shed 4 bases, with 4 bases lying between them. Germline V gene sequence: CDR1 LNHNV, CDR2 YYDKDF (reference sequence). CDR3 length: 12 residues. CDR3 loop: CATSSENQPQHF. CDR3 sequence (DNA): TGTGCCACCAGCAGCGAGAATCAGCCCCAGCATTTT.

The chain has TRBV20-1 and TRBJ1-6; D gene ambiguous. There are 14 residues in the CDR3. Trimming cost V 2 bases and J 7 bases, with 12 bases left between them. Germline CDR1 DFQATT, CDR2 SNEGSKA (reference sequence). The CDR3 sequence: CSARLGPANSPLHF. The CDR3 nucleotides are TGCAGTGCTAGACTAGGACCAGCGAATTCACCCCTCCACTTT.

V gene TRBV7-9 combines with J gene TRBJ2-7; D tentatively fits TRBD1 or TRBD2 (5 bases each). The germline V gene has CDR1 SEHNR and CDR2 FQNEAQ (reference sequence). The length of the CDR3 is 15 residues. The V and J ends lost 3 bases and 7 bases respectively, with 19 bases between them. The CDR3 nucleotides are TGTGCCAGCAGCTTCGATCTCCGGGACCATGGGGAGCAGTACTTC. Protein sequence: CASSFDLRDHGEQYF.

There are a few counts of this clonotype. This chain links TRBV20-1 with TRBJ2-1, with D possibly TRBD1 on 5 matching bases. This CDR3 spans 12 amino acids. The V end lost 3 bases, the J end lost 8 bases, and 11 bases lay between the germline ends. Germline V CDR1 and CDR2: DFQATT, SNEGSKA (reference sequence). The CDR3 DNA sequence: TGCAGTGCTAGCAGGGTCGTCTATGAGCAGTTCTTC. As protein: CSASRVVYEQFF.

This clonotype came up a few times. The J gene is TRBJ2-1, the V gene TRBV25-1, with D possibly matching TRBD2 (6 bases). The germline V gene has CDR1 MGHDK and CDR2 SYGVNS. V lost 3 bases and J 5 bases, leaving 23 bases between the germline ends. The length of the CDR3 is 18 residues. CDR3 amino acids: CASSDVGVEDAGHNEQFF. CDR3 coding DNA: TGTGCCAGCAGTGATGTTGGCGTGGAGGACGCGGGACACAATGAGCAGTTCTTC. The complete variable domain, with remaining parts taken from reference TRBV25-1 and TRBJ2-1, reads EADIYQTPRYLVIGTGKKITLECSQTMGHDKMYWYQQDPGMELHLIHYSYGVNSTEKGDLSSESTVSRIRTEHFPLTLESARPSHTSQYLCASSDVGVEDAGHNEQFFGPGTRLTVL.

Points on this clonotype: A much larger clone lies one base from this, so it may be a read error. The J gene is TRBJ1-2, the V gene TRBV12-3 or TRBV12-4; TRBD1 aligns across 7 bases. The CDR3 is made up of 14 amino acids. The CDR3 loop is CASCLTGLGYGYTF. The CDR3 DNA reads TGTGCCAGCTGTTTGACAGGGTTGGGTTATGGCTACACCTTC.

The chain has TRBV18 and TRBJ1-2; D is ambiguous. Trimming removed 1 base from V and 2 bases from J, with 11 bases in between. Looked up from germline, CDR1 is KGHSH and CDR2 is LQKENI. CDR3 size: 15 residues. CDR3 DNA: TGTGCCAGCTCACCACTAGCAAATTCAAACTATGGCTACACCTTC. Encoded protein: CASSPLANSNYGYTF.

This clonotype was seen more than once but under ten times. The chain links TRBV10-3 to TRBJ2-2; 9 bases line up with TRBD2. Germline lookup yields CDR1 ENHRY and CDR2 SYGVKD. CDR3 length: 16 residues. The trim removed 7 bases at V and 3 bases at J, leaving 9 bases unmatched. For the CDR3, the DNA is TGTGCCATCACTCCCAGCGGGGGGTCGGACACCGGGGAGCTGTTTTTT. Encoded protein: CAITPSGGSDTGELFF.

The J gene is TRBJ2-3, the V gene TRBV3-1, with 8 nucleotides matching TRBD2. V lost 4 bases to trimming and J lost 6 bases; unmatched junction nucleotides: 3. CDR3 size: 13 residues. Germline values: CDR1 LGHDT, CDR2 YNNKEL (reference sequence). The CDR3 sequence is CASSRGGKDTQYF. DNA for the CDR3: TGTGCCAGCAGCCGCGGGGGGAAGGATACGCAGTATTTT.

This clonotype was detected a few times. This rearrangement joins TRBV2 to TRBJ2-3; no definite D call. Germline V gene sequence: CDR1 SNHLY, CDR2 FYNNEI. The length of the CDR3 is 13 residues. V was clipped by 2 bases and J by 1 base, with 4 bases between them. The CDR3 protein is CASSELRTDTQYF. DNA for the CDR3: TGTGCCAGCAGTGAATTGCGCACAGATACGCAGTATTTT.

This chain connects TRBV12-3 or TRBV12-4 to TRBJ1-6; 7 bases line up with TRBD1. The CDR3 runs to 14 residues. Unmatched junction bases numbered 6, after V lost 6 bases and J lost 7 bases. CDR3 bases: TGTGCCAGCAGACATGACAGGGACAATTCACCCCTCCACTTT. Its protein is CASRHDRDNSPLHF.

This clonotype has only a few counts. The chain combines TRBV29-1 with TRBJ2-2, with TRBD1 matching 7 bases. J lost 1 base, V lost 6 bases, and 8 bases had no gene match. Per the germline V gene, CDR1 is SQVTM and CDR2 is ANQGSEA. This CDR3 region has 15 residues. CDR3 amino acids: CSVVPGGWNTGELFF. CDR3 in DNA: TGCAGCGTAGTGCCAGGGGGATGGAACACCGGGGAGCTGTTTTTT.

This sequence joins TRBV5-1 and TRBJ2-1; 10 nucleotides match TRBD1. V lost 8 bases, J lost 8 bases, and 10 bases stayed unmatched. The CDR3 runs to 14 residues. CDR1 is SGHRS and CDR2 is YFSETQ in the germline V gene. CDR3 bases: TGCGCCAGTGGACCGGGACAGGGGTGGGATGAGCAGTTCTTC. As protein: CASGPGQGWDEQFF.

This chain uses TRBV7-8 with TRBJ2-7; TRBD2 agrees at 8 bases. The CDR3 extends over 17 amino acids. Per germline, CDR1 SGHVS and CDR2 FQNEAQ. After removal of 1 base from V and 1 base from J, the junction contained 9 bases not matched to a gene. The CDR3 nucleotides read TGTGCCAGCAGCTTAGTATCGGCGGGGGGTGGTTCCTACGAGCAGTACTTC. Amino acid sequence: CASSLVSAGGGSYEQYF.

This chain joins TRBV27 and TRBJ2-5, with 9 positions matching TRBD1. Trimming cost V 5 bases and J 4 bases; bases outside gene matches: 5. The CDR3 totals 14 residues. The germline V gene encodes CDR1 MNHEY and CDR2 SMNVEV (reference sequence). CDR3 nucleotide sequence: TGTGCCAGCAGTCGGACAGGGGCTGCAGAGACCCAGTACTTC. This translates into CASSRTGAAETQYF.

The rearrangement uses TRBV9 and TRBJ1-1, with 8 bases identical to TRBD1. Germline trimming cut 0 bases from V and 4 bases from J; bases unmatched to any gene: 11. This CDR3 region has 17 residues. In germline, CDR1 is SGDLS, CDR2 YYNGEE. The CDR3 DNA reads TGTGCCAGCAGCGTAGGCCCCCCGGGACAGGTGAGCACTGAAGCTTTCTTT. Protein sequence: CASSVGPPGQVSTEAFF.

This clonotype came up many times. This chain links TRBV7-9 with TRBJ2-7; D tentatively fits TRBD1 or TRBD2 (6 bases each). This CDR3 region has 14 residues. V lost 7 bases and J lost 3, with 16 bases in between. The germline V gene has CDR1 SEHNR and CDR2 FQNEAQ (reference sequence). CDR3 region: CASTPGGDNYEQYF. CDR3 DNA sequence: TGTGCCAGCACCCCTGGAGGGGACAACTACGAGCAGTACTTC.

The rearrangement uses TRBV4-2 and TRBJ1-4, with 9 bases aligning to TRBD1. The ends lost 1 base at V and 8 bases at J; junction bases unmatched: 5. In germline, CDR1 is LGHNA, CDR2 YNFKEQ. The CDR3 loop spans 15 amino acids. Here the CDR3 reads CASSQGDRAGEKLFF. The CDR3 DNA reads TGTGCCAGCAGCCAAGGGGACAGGGCAGGGGAAAAACTGTTTTTT.

The chain recombines TRBV4-3 with TRBJ1-4; 8 bases agree with TRBD1. This CDR3 is 17 amino acids long. Germline V gene sequence: CDR1 LGHNA, CDR2 YSLEER. Trimming at V came to 0 bases and at J to 7 bases, leaving 10 bases not matched to a gene. The CDR3 reads CASSQDMWTGLREKLFF. The CDR3 nucleotides are TGCGCCAGCAGCCAAGATATGTGGACAGGGCTTCGTGAAAAACTGTTTTTT.

This clonotype was counted only a few times. V is TRBV29-1 and J is TRBJ2-1; 7 bases are shared with TRBD1. CDR3 length: 12 amino acids. J lost 10 bases, V lost 2 bases, and 5 bases had no gene match. Germline loops: CDR1 SQVTM, CDR2 ANQGSEA. The chain's CDR3 is CSVENRGGEQFF. The CDR3 DNA follows: TGCAGCGTTGAAAACAGGGGTGGCGAGCAGTTCTTC.

This clonotype was seen a handful of times. This chain uses TRBV5-1 with TRBJ1-1; tentative D call: TRBD1 (5 bases). The CDR3 extends over 15 amino acids. V was shortened by 0 bases and J by 8 bases, with 17 bases between the two germline ends. Germline CDR1 and CDR2: SGHRS and YFSETQ. The CDR3 region is CASSLGAGTVQEAFF. CDR3 sequence (DNA): TGCGCCAGCAGCTTGGGGGCGGGGACGGTGCAAGAAGCTTTCTTT.

J is TRBJ2-5 and V is TRBV20-1; possible D gene TRBD2, 5 bases. Per the germline V gene, CDR1 is DFQATT and CDR2 is SNEGSKA (reference sequence). This CDR3 spans 14 amino acids. V dropped 0 bases and J dropped 2 bases, with 10 bases sitting between them. DNA of the CDR3: TGCAGTGCTAGAGATTCGGGGTGGCAAGAGACCCAGTACTTC. Translated, it gives CSARDSGWQETQYF.

J is TRBJ2-5 and V is TRBV5-1; D may be TRBD1 or TRBD2 (6 bases each). The CDR3 has 14 amino acids. Germline CDR1 is SGHRS and CDR2 is YFSETQ. The V end lost 1 base, the J end lost 5 bases, and 12 bases lay between the germline ends. This chain's CDR3 is CASSLPGAPETQYF. DNA for the CDR3: TGCGCCAGCAGCTTGCCGGGGGCGCCGGAGACCCAGTACTTC.

The chain links TRBV7-2 to TRBJ2-7; D call uncertain. CDR3 length: 14 amino acids. CDR1 is SGHTA and CDR2 is FQGNSA in the germline V gene. Trimming shortened V by 1 base and J by 3 bases, and 10 bases separated the two germline ends. CDR3 sequence: CASSLVQANYEQYF. CDR3 nucleotides: TGTGCCAGCAGCTTAGTCCAGGCAAACTACGAGCAGTACTTC.

This clonotype was seen a few times. This chain links TRBV4-1 with TRBJ1-2; 7 nucleotides agree with TRBD1. Per the germline V gene, CDR1 is MGHRA and CDR2 is YSYEKL. J gave up 5 bases and V 4 bases, and 7 bases lay outside the gene matches. The CDR3 spans 14 residues. CDR3 DNA: TGCGCCAGCAGCCTTCCGGGACAGAAGTATGGCTACACCTTC. Its protein product is CASSLPGQKYGYTF.

The V call is TRBV7-2, the J call TRBJ1-4, with a tentative D call TRBD1 (5 bases). V was cut by 6 bases and J by 6 bases, with 17 bases left in between. Germline lookup yields CDR1 SGHTA and CDR2 FQGNSA. This CDR3 has 15 amino acids. The CDR3 loop reads CASRSLGGPYEKLFF. The CDR3, as DNA: TGTGCCAGCAGGTCTCTCGGGGGACCCTATGAAAAACTGTTTTTT.